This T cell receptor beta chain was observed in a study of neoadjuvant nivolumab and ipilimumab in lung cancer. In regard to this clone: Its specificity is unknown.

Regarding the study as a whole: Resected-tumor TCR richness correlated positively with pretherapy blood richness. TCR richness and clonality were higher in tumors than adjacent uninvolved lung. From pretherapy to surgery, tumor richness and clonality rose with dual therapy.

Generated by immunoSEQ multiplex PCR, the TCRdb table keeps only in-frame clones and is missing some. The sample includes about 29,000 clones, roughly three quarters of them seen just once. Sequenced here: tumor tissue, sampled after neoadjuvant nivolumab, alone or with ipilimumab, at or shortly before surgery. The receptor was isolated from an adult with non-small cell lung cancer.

This chain's CDR3 is CASSHAGVGANVLTF. CDR3 bases: TGTGCCAGCTCACATGCAGGGGTTGGGGCCAACGTCCTGACTTTC. The rearrangement links TRBV18 to TRBJ2-6; a possible D gene is TRBD1 (6 bases). Germline assignment: CDR1 KGHSH and CDR2 LQKENI. The V gene lost 4 bases and the J gene lost 3 bases, with 10 bases spanning the gap. The CDR3 loop spans 15 amino acids.